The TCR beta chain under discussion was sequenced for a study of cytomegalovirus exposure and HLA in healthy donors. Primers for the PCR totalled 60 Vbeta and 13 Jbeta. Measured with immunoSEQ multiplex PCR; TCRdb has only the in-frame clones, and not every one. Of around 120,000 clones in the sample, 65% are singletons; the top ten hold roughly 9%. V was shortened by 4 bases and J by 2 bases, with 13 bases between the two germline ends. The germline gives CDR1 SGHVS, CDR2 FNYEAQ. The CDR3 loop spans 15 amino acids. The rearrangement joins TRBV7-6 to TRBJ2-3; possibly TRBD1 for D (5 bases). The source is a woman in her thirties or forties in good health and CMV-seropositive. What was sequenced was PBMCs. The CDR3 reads CASSWLTGITDTQYF. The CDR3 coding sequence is TGTGCCAGCAGCTGGCTTACAGGCATCACAGATACGCAGTATTTT.